The subject of this entry is one T cell receptor (beta chain). Its target is unknown. Sequencing used immunoSEQ multiplex PCR; TCRdb keeps in-frame clones, though not all of them. In the table there are approximately 150,000 clones, 80% to 90% of which are singletons. Trimming left V 2 bases short and J 0 bases short, with 17 bases between. Germline-derived CDR1 and CDR2 are MNHEY and SMNVEV (reference sequence). This CDR3 has 18 residues. This entry belongs to a study of T cell responses to AZD1222 COVID-19 vaccine. Study as a whole: Pooling covered second doses at about 4 or about 12 weeks. Whole-study results and caveats: A rise in Spike-specific TCR breadth and depth followed two AZD1222 doses. Donors skewed white British and female; clonal diversity was possibly underestimated.

This sample comprised peripheral blood, obtained on day 0 of AZD1222 vaccination. The V gene is TRBV27, the J gene TRBJ2-1; D might be TRBD2 (6 bases). The sequence came from an adult in good health. The CDR3 sequence: CASSLGYLGGISYNEQFF. Here the CDR3 DNA reads TGTGCCAGCAGTTTAGGATATCTTGGCGGGATCTCCTACAATGAGCAGTTCTTC.